This is a list of T cell receptor beta chains from one sample in a study of blood T cell repertoires in COVID-19. Measured with immunoSEQ multiplex PCR; TCRdb has only the in-frame clones, and not every one. The sample has approximately 97,000 clones; around 90% are singletons. The sequenced material came from peripheral blood. These receptors originate from a woman aged 50 to 65 with COVID-19, enrolled during active disease. Each CDR3 is given with its conserved first and last residue. Each record gives: clone size, J gene, D gene, V gene, CDR3 protein, CDR3 DNA. A D gene is named only where the DNA matches it firmly. Expanded clones are given a class, and other clones once, few, many or no size at all.

abundance: .; j_gene: TRBJ2-7; d_gene: TRBD1; v_gene: TRBV14; CDR3aa: CASSQDTGAQSYEQYF; CDR3nt: TGTGCCAGCAGCCAAGATACAGGGGCCCAATCCTACGAGCAGTACTTC
abundance: .; j_gene: TRBJ2-3; d_gene: TRBD2; v_gene: TRBV7-9; CDR3aa: CASSLSGGADTQYF; CDR3nt: TGTGCCAGCAGCCTAAGCGGGGGGGCGGATACGCAGTATTTT
abundance: .; j_gene: TRBJ2-6; d_gene: .; v_gene: TRBV5-4; CDR3aa: CASSSYPGSGANVLTF; CDR3nt: TGTGCCAGCAGCTCGTACCCCGGCTCTGGGGCCAACGTCCTGACTTTC
abundance: .; j_gene: TRBJ1-3; d_gene: .; v_gene: TRBV7-4; CDR3aa: CATVQSDRSSFSGNTIYF; CDR3nt: TGTGCCACCGTCCAGTCTGACAGGTCTTCTTTCTCTGGAAACACCATATATTTT
abundance: .; j_gene: TRBJ2-1; d_gene: TRBD2; v_gene: TRBV10-3; CDR3aa: CAISGGLDHNEQFF; CDR3nt: TGTGCCATCAGTGGGGGACTAGATCACAATGAGCAGTTCTTC
abundance: .; j_gene: TRBJ1-6; d_gene: .; v_gene: TRBV2; CDR3aa: CASGPLPPGQLNNSPLHF; CDR3nt: TGTGCCAGCGGACCCCTTCCCCCCGGACAGTTGAATAATTCACCCCTCCACTTT
abundance: once; j_gene: TRBJ1-1; d_gene: .; v_gene: TRBV9; CDR3aa: CASSVDLDGEAFF; CDR3nt: TGTGCCAGCAGCGTAGATCTAGACGGTGAAGCTTTCTTT
abundance: .; j_gene: TRBJ1-2; d_gene: TRBD1; v_gene: TRBV6-1; CDR3aa: CASSGTGTKTNYGYTF; CDR3nt: TGTGCCAGCAGTGGGACAGGGACCAAAACTAACTATGGCTACACCTTC
abundance: .; j_gene: TRBJ2-2; d_gene: TRBD2; v_gene: TRBV7-2; CDR3aa: CASSGGTSGGANTGELFF; CDR3nt: TGTGCCAGCAGCGGCGGGACTAGCGGGGGCGCGAACACCGGGGAGCTGTTTTTT
abundance: .; j_gene: TRBJ1-5; d_gene: .; v_gene: TRBV24-1; CDR3aa: CATSGAGYSNQPQHF; CDR3nt: TGTGCCACCAGTGGGGCCGGTTATAGCAATCAGCCCCAGCATTTT
abundance: few; j_gene: TRBJ1-5; d_gene: .; v_gene: TRBV6-2/TRBV6-3; CDR3aa: CASSYGGDGNQPQHF; CDR3nt: TGTGCCAGCAGTTACGGGGGCGACGGCAATCAGCCCCAGCATTTT
abundance: once; j_gene: TRBJ1-2; d_gene: TRBD1; v_gene: TRBV2; CDR3aa: CANSIRDRGSYGYTF; CDR3nt: TGTGCCAACTCAATCAGGGACAGGGGATCCTATGGCTACACCTTC
abundance: .; j_gene: TRBJ1-3; d_gene: .; v_gene: TRBV19; CDR3aa: CASSIEGPLSRGHSGNTIYF; CDR3nt: TGTGCCAGTAGTATAGAAGGGCCGCTGTCCAGGGGACACTCTGGAAACACCATATATTTT
abundance: .; j_gene: TRBJ1-2; d_gene: TRBD1; v_gene: TRBV5-1; CDR3aa: CASSLNQQGAGGYTF; CDR3nt: TGCGCCAGCAGCTTAAACCAACAGGGGGCGGGCGGCTACACCTTC
abundance: .; j_gene: TRBJ1-6; d_gene: .; v_gene: TRBV28; CDR3aa: CASRSAGENSPLHF; CDR3nt: TGTGCCAGCAGGTCGGCAGGGGAAAATTCACCCCTCCACTTT
abundance: .; j_gene: TRBJ2-2; d_gene: .; v_gene: TRBV9; CDR3aa: CASTQGWSRNTGELFF; CDR3nt: TGTGCCAGCACCCAGGGGTGGAGCCGGAACACCGGGGAGCTGTTTTTT
abundance: .; j_gene: TRBJ1-1; d_gene: .; v_gene: TRBV6-2/TRBV6-3; CDR3aa: CASSRGNTEAFF; CDR3nt: TGTGCCAGCAGTCGCGGGAACACTGAAGCTTTCTTT
abundance: .; j_gene: TRBJ2-1; d_gene: TRBD2; v_gene: TRBV10-1; CDR3aa: CASSDQGSGVDEQFF; CDR3nt: TGCGCCAGCAGTGATCAGGGTAGCGGGGTTGATGAGCAGTTCTTC
abundance: .; j_gene: TRBJ2-1; d_gene: TRBD1; v_gene: TRBV6-5; CDR3aa: CASGGTGQEYNEQFF; CDR3nt: TGTGCCAGTGGGGGGACGGGACAGGAATACAATGAGCAGTTCTTC
abundance: .; j_gene: TRBJ1-1; d_gene: .; v_gene: TRBV30; CDR3aa: CAYGWQRDTEAFF; CDR3nt: TGTGCCTACGGGTGGCAGAGGGACACTGAAGCTTTCTTT
abundance: .; j_gene: TRBJ2-2; d_gene: TRBD2; v_gene: TRBV27; CDR3aa: CASRPGLAGKNTGELFF; CDR3nt: TGTGCCAGCAGACCTGGACTAGCGGGGAAGAACACCGGGGAGCTGTTTTTT